A selection of T cell receptor beta chains follows, all from one sample in a study of cytomegalovirus exposure and HLA in healthy donors. TCRdb's copy holds only in-frame clones and misses some; the assay was immunoSEQ multiplex PCR. The table lists 100,000 to 150,000 clones, about 81% of them singletons. Sequenced input: PBMCs. Source of these receptors: a woman aged 25 to 39 in good health and CMV-seronegative. CDR3s include the opening cysteine and the closing phenylalanine or tryptophan. The D gene is left open where the match is weak. Clone size is stated in some rows and not others, as once, few, many or a class when expanded.

v_gene,j_gene,abundance,d_gene,CDR3aa,CDR3nt
TRBV5-1,TRBJ2-1,.,.,CASSLVDEQFF,TGCGCCAGCAGCTTGGTCGATGAGCAGTTCTTC
TRBV11-3,TRBJ2-5,few,TRBD1,CASSPWSPGGAETQYF,TGTGCCAGCAGCCCCTGGTCTCCAGGGGGCGCAGAGACCCAGTACTTC
TRBV6-4,TRBJ1-1,.,.,CASNPTANTEAFF,TGTGCCAGCAACCCGACAGCCAACACTGAAGCTTTCTTT
TRBV7-3,TRBJ2-3,.,TRBD1,CASSQGQGPGTQYF,TGTGCCAGCAGCCAGGGACAGGGACCAGGCACGCAGTATTTT
TRBV5-1,TRBJ2-5,.,TRBD2,CASSLEYLAGAEGETQYF,TGCGCCAGCAGCTTGGAATACCTAGCGGGAGCGGAGGGAGAGACCCAGTACTTC
TRBV6-6,TRBJ2-7,.,TRBD2,CATRLAGVNEQYF,TGTGCCACCCGCCTAGCGGGAGTCAACGAGCAGTACTTC
TRBV7-9,TRBJ1-1,.,TRBD1,CASSLANLIFGQGNTEAFF,TGTGCCAGCAGCTTAGCGAACCTAATTTTCGGACAGGGGAACACTGAAGCTTTCTTT
TRBV7-2,TRBJ2-1,once,.,CASSHTGREQFF,TGTGCCAGCAGCCATACAGGGCGCGAGCAGTTCTTC
TRBV7-2,TRBJ2-3,.,.,CASSLMGGDQGGTQYF,TGTGCCAGCAGCTTAATGGGCGGGGATCAAGGCGGTACGCAGTATTTT
TRBV9,TRBJ2-2,.,TRBD1,CASRRDSNTGELFF,TGTGCCAGCAGGAGGGACAGTAACACCGGGGAGCTGTTTTTT
TRBV11-3,TRBJ1-2,.,TRBD1,CASSSIGQGYYGYTF,TGTGCCAGCAGCTCCATAGGACAGGGTTACTATGGCTACACCTTC
TRBV19,TRBJ2-2,.,.,CASSILNTGELFF,TGTGCCAGTAGTATACTTAACACCGGGGAGCTGTTTTTT
TRBV5-1,TRBJ1-2,.,TRBD1,CASSSEQGARAYGYTF,TGCGCCAGCAGCTCAGAACAGGGGGCGCGCGCCTATGGCTACACCTTC
TRBV11-2,TRBJ1-1,once,.,CASSLTGNTEAFF,TGTGCCAGCAGCTTAACAGGGAACACTGAAGCTTTCTTT
TRBV4-1,TRBJ2-2,.,.,CASSQPPGAGAGELFF,TGCGCCAGCAGCCAACCCCCAGGGGCAGGGGCCGGGGAGCTGTTTTTT
TRBV4-3,TRBJ2-3,.,TRBD2,CASSQDSASGALTDTQYF,TGCGCCAGCAGCCAAGATTCGGCTAGCGGGGCCCTCACAGATACGCAGTATTTT
TRBV30,TRBJ2-3,.,.,CAWTEGGGDTQYF,TGTGCCTGGACGGAGGGGGGGGGAGATACGCAGTATTTT
TRBV6-4,TRBJ2-3,.,TRBD2,CASSDSSGGATDTQYF,TGTGCCAGCAGTGACTCTAGCGGGGGGGCCACAGATACGCAGTATTTT
TRBV10-3,TRBJ2-3,.,TRBD2,CAISAGNGGAEDTQYF,TGTGCCATCAGTGCTGGTAACGGGGGGGCGGAAGATACGCAGTATTTT
TRBV6-5,TRBJ1-2,.,.,CASSYSGAGSGGYTF,TGTGCCAGCAGTTACTCGGGGGCAGGCTCCGGTGGCTACACCTTC
TRBV7-9,TRBJ2-1,.,TRBD2,CASSLSGRADEQFF,TGTGCCAGCAGCTTAAGCGGGAGGGCCGATGAGCAGTTCTTC
TRBV5-4,TRBJ2-5,.,TRBD2,CASSLATSGTETQYF,TGTGCCAGCAGCTTGGCAACTAGCGGGACGGAGACCCAGTACTTC
TRBV6-1,TRBJ1-5,.,.,CASSEAFGSRQPQHF,TGTGCCAGCAGTGAAGCGTTCGGGTCCCGGCAGCCCCAGCATTTT
TRBV21-1,TRBJ1-5,.,.,CASSKSEGRINQPQHF,TGTGCCAGCAGCAAATCCGAGGGGAGGATCAATCAGCCCCAGCATTTT
TRBV10-1,TRBJ2-7,few,TRBD2,CASSTGLAAEQYF,TGCGCCAGCAGTACGGGACTAGCGGCGGAGCAGTACTTC
TRBV4-1,TRBJ2-3,.,TRBD2,CASSRRNTMTSGGPTDTQYF,TGCGCCAGCAGCCGACGAAACACAATGACTAGCGGGGGACCCACAGATACGCAGTATTTT
TRBV5-4,TRBJ1-1,.,.,CASSFPYQNTEAFF,TGTGCCAGCAGCTTCCCCTACCAGAACACTGAAGCTTTCTTT
TRBV5-1,TRBJ1-2,.,.,CASNLGDSNYGYTF,TGCGCCAGCAACCTGGGCGACAGTAACTATGGCTACACCTTC
TRBV9,TRBJ1-2,.,TRBD1,CASSAIRGQASRGYTF,TGTGCCAGCAGCGCGATACGGGGACAGGCTTCTCGTGGCTACACCTTC
TRBV9,TRBJ2-7,few,TRBD2,CASSVTSAETYEQYF,TGTGCCAGCAGCGTCACTAGCGCCGAGACCTACGAGCAGTACTTC
TRBV6-6,TRBJ2-1,.,TRBD2,CASSSGLAGGREQFF,TGTGCCAGCAGTTCAGGACTAGCGGGGGGGCGTGAGCAGTTCTTC
TRBV7-9,TRBJ1-1,.,.,CSPRRLNTEAFF,TGTTCCCCGAGGAGGCTGAACACTGAAGCTTTCTTT
TRBV7-2,TRBJ1-2,.,TRBD1,CASSSRGQMASYGYTF,TGTGCCAGCAGCTCGAGGGGACAGATGGCTTCATATGGCTACACCTTC
TRBV5-1,TRBJ2-3,.,TRBD2,CASSFIRAGGRMSTDTQYF,TGCGCCAGCAGCTTTATCCGCGCGGGGGGGCGGATGAGCACAGATACGCAGTATTTT
TRBV6-5,TRBJ2-2,.,.,CASRQGTGELFF,TGTGCCAGCAGACAGGGTACCGGGGAGCTGTTTTTT
TRBV2,TRBJ1-5,.,TRBD1,CASSGTGGYQPQHF,TGTGCCAGCAGCGGGACAGGGGGTTACCAGCCCCAGCATTTT
TRBV11-3,TRBJ1-3,.,.,CASSPTGNTIYF,TGTGCCAGCAGCCCTACAGGGAACACCATATATTTT
TRBV6-4,TRBJ1-2,few,TRBD1,CASSPGTGGWSGGYTF,TGTGCCAGCTCCCCCGGGACAGGGGGTTGGAGTGGGGGCTACACCTTC
TRBV28,TRBJ2-3,.,TRBD2,CASSLFTSGSTDTQYF,TGTGCCAGCAGTTTATTCACTAGCGGGAGTACAGATACGCAGTATTTT
TRBV11-3,TRBJ1-2,.,TRBD1,CALRGTGENYGYTF,TGTGCCCTCAGGGGGACAGGGGAGAACTATGGCTACACCTTC
TRBV7-2,TRBJ2-3,once,.,CASSLYPDTQYF,TGTGCCAGCAGCTTGTATCCAGATACGCAGTATTTT